This TCR beta chain comes out of a study of T cells in Graves' hyperthyroidism and ophthalmopathy. This clonotype was observed at least ten times. Amplification of TCR beta CDR3 regions was performed using RNA transcripts as template. In the first-round RT-PCR of the TCR CDR3, the HTBI primer set was used. TCRdb analysed the multiplex PCR reads with MiXCR anew, one entry per CDR3 protein. The sample holds about 380,000 distinct CDR3 sequences, approximately 15% seen once. The CDR3 runs 15 residues. Germline values: CDR1 LNHDA, CDR2 SQIVND (reference sequence). Trimming pared 6 bases from V and 3 bases from J, leaving 15 bases between.

The rearrangement links TRBV19 to TRBJ1-5; D might be TRBD1 (5 bases). Sequencing used blood. This receptor was taken from a man under 40 with Graves' hyperthyroidism that later progressed to Graves' ophthalmopathy. CDR3 nucleotide sequence: TGTGCCAGTAGCCCTCTGGGGGTGGACAATCAGCCCCAGCATTTT. Amino acid sequence: CASSPLGVDNQPQHF.